This entry lists 15 T cell receptor beta chains sequenced from one sample in a study of T cells after yellow fever vaccination. TCRdb itself ran the 5' RACE reads through MiXCR, one entry per CDR3 protein. The sample holds 360,000 or so distinct CDR3 sequences, 11% seen once. Specimen: PBMCs, collected on the day of the first yellow fever vaccination. The receptors were sampled from a man aged 18 to 35 who received the YFV17D yellow fever vaccine.

A few counts support this clonotype. This chain links TRBV5-1 with TRBJ2-5, with TRBD2 matching 8 bases. The germline V gene has CDR1 SGHRS and CDR2 YFSETQ. V was pared by 1 base and J by 5 bases, with 10 bases of the junction left unmatched. CDR3 length: 16 amino acids. The CDR3 nucleotides read TGCGCCAGCAGCTTGACCGGGGGGGCCGGTAAGGAGACCCAGTACTTC. It is translated as CASSLTGGAGKETQYF.

This clonotype was observed at least ten times. The rearrangement uses TRBV12-3 or TRBV12-4 and TRBJ2-5, with D possibly matching TRBD2 (5 bases). This CDR3 is 12 amino acids long. V dropped 8 bases and J dropped 5 bases, with 12 bases sitting between them. CDR3 in amino acids: CASATRTETQYF. The CDR3 DNA reads TGTGCCAGCGCTACTAGGACGGAGACCCAGTACTTC.

This clonotype showed up many times. The V and J genes are TRBV6-6 and TRBJ2-7; D uncertain. V gave up 0 bases and J gave up 3 bases, with 6 bases separating them. The CDR3 sequence is 13 residues long. Germline loops: CDR1 MNHNY, CDR2 SVGAGI (reference sequence). The CDR3 sequence: CASSYSGLYEQYV. The CDR3 region has the DNA TGTGCCAGCAGTTACTCCGGCCTCTACGAGCAGTACGTC.

This clonotype was seen a handful of times. This chain joins TRBV7-2 and TRBJ2-2; D remains unclear. Per germline, CDR1 SGHTA and CDR2 FQGNSA. This CDR3 spans 14 amino acids. The V and J ends lost 1 base and 4 bases respectively, with 7 bases between them. The DNA of the CDR3 is TGTGCCAGCAGCTTAGTATTGGGCACCGGGGAGCTGTTTTTT. Translated, it gives CASSLVLGTGELFF.

This clonotype turned up a few times. This chain joins TRBV5-4 and TRBJ2-3, with 8 bases lining up with TRBD1. With V trimmed by 0 bases and J by 6 bases, 9 bases remained unmatched. Germline loops: CDR1 SGHNT, CDR2 YYREEE (reference sequence). The CDR3 has 16 amino acids. In DNA form, the CDR3 reads TGTGCCAGCAGCTTGGCCGGCGGACAGGGACGTGATACGCAGTATTTT. It yields the protein CASSLAGGQGRDTQYF.

This chain connects TRBV4-1 to TRBJ2-7, with D tentatively TRBD1 (6 bases). Between the trimmed V and J ends, which lost 1 base and 2 bases, there was a span of 12 bases. The length of the CDR3 is 15 residues. Germline-derived CDR1 and CDR2 are MGHRA and YSYEKL. The CDR3 bases are TGCGCCAGCAGCCAAGTACAGGGATCAACCTACGAGCAGTACGTC. This sequence encodes CASSQVQGSTYEQYV.

There are a few counts of this clonotype. This chain connects TRBV30 to TRBJ1-6, with D uncertain. CDR1 is GTSNPN and CDR2 is SVGIG in the germline V gene (reference sequence). The CDR3 has 14 residues. V shed 0 bases and J shed 10 bases, with 13 bases lying between them. The CDR3 bases are TGTGCCTGGAGTGTACCCGGGGTTTTATCACCCCTCCACTTT. It encodes CAWSVPGVLSPLHF.

In this sample, this clonotype turned up a few times. This chain connects TRBV10-2 to TRBJ2-1; 7 bases are shared with TRBD1. There are 13 residues in the CDR3. Germline loops: CDR1 WSHSY, CDR2 SAAADI. Germline trimming cut 6 bases from V and 5 bases from J; bases unmatched to any gene: 4. The CDR3 DNA reads TGCGCCAGCAGCAACGACAGGGACAATGAGCAGTTCTTC. Protein: CASSNDRDNEQFF.

This clonotype turned up a few times. The chain employs TRBV7-8 and TRBJ2-5, with 12 bases fitting TRBD2. V shed 2 bases and J 4 bases; nucleotides not matched to a gene: 5. This CDR3 is built from 16 residues. CDR1 and CDR2 from the germline V gene are SGHVS and FQNEAQ. DNA for the CDR3: TGTGCCAGCAGCTTACCTAGCGGGGGGGCCCCAGAGACCCAGTACTTC. It is translated as CASSLPSGGAPETQYF.

This clonotype was counted only a few times. The chain carries TRBV4-1 and TRBJ2-2, with D tentatively TRBD1 or TRBD2 (5 bases each). Germline CDR1 and CDR2: MGHRA and YSYEKL. The CDR3 is 17 amino acids. The V gene lost 4 bases and the J gene lost 1 base, with 16 bases spanning the gap. CDR3 sequence (DNA): TGCGCCAGCAGCCTTAGATACGGAGGACAGAACACCGGGGAGCTGTTTTTT. It translates to CASSLRYGGQNTGELFF.

This clonotype was observed a few times. This CDR3 reads CSVRGSSGGSNTQYF. The CDR3 bases are TGCAGTGTCAGAGGCAGCAGCGGGGGGTCCAATACGCAGTATTTT. The chain employs TRBV20-1 and TRBJ2-3, with 9 bases lining up with TRBD2. Per the germline V gene, CDR1 is DFQATT and CDR2 is SNEGSKA (reference sequence). The CDR3 has 15 residues. The trim removed 7 bases at V and 7 bases at J, leaving 15 bases unmatched.

V is TRBV7-8 and J is TRBJ2-7, with D tentatively TRBD1 or TRBD2 (5 bases each). The CDR3 has 14 residues. The V end was cut by 1 base, the J end by 2 bases, with 9 bases between. Germline CDR1 is SGHVS and CDR2 is FQNEAQ. The CDR3 protein is CASSLGGWTYEQYV. The CDR3 coding sequence is TGTGCCAGCAGCTTAGGGGGGTGGACCTACGAGCAGTACGTC.

The chain couples TRBV5-6 to TRBJ1-1; no reliable D call. Trimming took off 3 bases at V and 10 bases at J, with 19 bases between the two ends. This CDR3 region has 14 residues. In germline, CDR1 is SGHDT, CDR2 YYEEEE. The CDR3 sequence: CASSYPGVADAAFF. In DNA form, the CDR3 reads TGTGCCAGCAGCTACCCCGGGGTGGCGGATGCAGCTTTCTTT.

This chain joins TRBV19 and TRBJ1-5; TRBD1 agrees at 10 bases. V lost 5 bases, J lost 6 bases, and 4 bases stayed unmatched. This CDR3 contains 14 residues. CDR1 and CDR2 (germline): LNHDA, SQIVND (reference sequence). This chain's CDR3 is CASSDRGLGQPQHF. Here the CDR3 DNA reads TGTGCCAGTAGTGACAGGGGGCTAGGTCAGCCCCAGCATTTT.

This sequence joins TRBV6-9 and TRBJ2-2; 16 bases are shared with TRBD2. Germline trimming cut 4 bases from V and 7 bases from J; bases unmatched to any gene: 9. The CDR3 length is 18 residues. The germline gives CDR1 MNHGY, CDR2 SVAAGI. The CDR3 loop reads CASSLTGTSGGAGGELFF. Here the CDR3 DNA reads TGTGCCAGCAGTTTGACCGGGACTAGCGGGGGGGCCGGCGGGGAGCTGTTTTTT.